What follows are 5 T cell receptor beta chains derived from one specimen sequenced in a study. One entry per CDR3 protein, called by TCRdb with MiXCR from the RT-PCR reads. Of 650,000 to 800,000 distinct CDR3 sequences listed, 14% are singletons. Sample: memory CD4+ T cells from blood. The receptors were sampled from a female donor in good health, serving as a healthy control.

Ten or more counts support this clonotype. The V call is TRBV7-7, the J call TRBJ2-1; 10 nucleotides agree with TRBD1. Germline CDR1 reads SSHAT; CDR2 reads FNYEAQ (reference sequence). After removal of 3 bases from V and 8 bases from J, the junction contained 4 bases not matched to a gene. The CDR3 runs to 14 residues. The chain's CDR3 is CASSLDRGAYEQFF. CDR3 coding DNA: TGTGCCAGCAGCTTGGACAGGGGGGCATATGAGCAGTTCTTC.

The V gene is TRBV20-1, the J gene TRBJ2-1, with D perhaps TRBD1 (6 bases). This CDR3 has 16 amino acids. Trimming took 2 bases from V and 0 from J, leaving 14 bases between them. CDR1 DFQATT and CDR2 SNEGSKA come from the germline V gene (reference sequence). The CDR3 DNA is TGCAGTGCTAGACTTCAGGGGTTCGGCTCCTACAATGAGCAGTTCTTC. This translates into CSARLQGFGSYNEQFF.

The chain has TRBV20-1 and TRBJ1-1; perhaps TRBD1 as D (6 bases). The V gene lost 4 bases and the J gene lost 4 bases, with 19 bases spanning the gap. This CDR3 has 15 amino acids. Germline V gene sequence: CDR1 DFQATT, CDR2 SNEGSKA (reference sequence). The DNA of the CDR3 is TGCAGTGCTATGCTCCCTACAGGGAGAGGCACTGAAGCTTTCTTT. Protein sequence: CSAMLPTGRGTEAFF.

V usage is TRBV7-2 and J usage is TRBJ2-2; TRBD1 matches at 7 bases. The CDR3 has 15 residues. Per germline, CDR1 SGHTA and CDR2 FQGNSA. After removal of 5 bases from V and 5 bases from J, the junction contained 8 bases not matched to a gene. In DNA form, the CDR3 reads TGTGCCAGCAGCCCAAGGGGGCAGGTAACCGGGGAGCTGTTTTTT. This sequence encodes CASSPRGQVTGELFF.

V and J are TRBV27 and TRBJ2-7; D might be TRBD1 (6 bases). Germline CDR1 MNHEY, CDR2 SMNVEV (reference sequence). The CDR3 contains 14 residues. V lost 4 bases to trimming and J lost 2 bases, with 12 bases between them. The chain's CDR3 is CASSYRRGAYEQYF. The CDR3 DNA is TGTGCCAGCAGTTACCGCAGGGGCGCCTACGAGCAGTACTTC.